One TCR beta chain is described in this entry. The germline V gene encodes CDR1 MNHEY and CDR2 SVGAGI. The CDR3 runs 14 residues. The ends were cut back, 6 bases at V and 0 bases at J, with 12 bases in the middle. Authors' processing steps: From reference gene primer amplification, estimates of nucleated cell counts were derived. TCRdb keeps only in-frame clones here, not all; method: immunoSEQ multiplex PCR. V and J calls and clone size are given by that table; D and trimming were obtained from the DNA. Of 95,000 to 150,000 clones detected, roughly 87% appear once; the ten largest clones hold roughly a tenth. The sample comes from a study of blood T cell repertoires in COVID-19. On the study more broadly: Researchers got acute and convalescent COVID-19 samples from the United States, Italy and Spain. T cells, B-cell-depleted T cells, or PBMCs supplied cDNA or gDNA.

The chain links TRBV6-5 to TRBJ2-7; the D gene is possibly TRBD1 (5 bases). This sequence was found in a man older than 75 with acute or convalescent COVID-19. Material for sequencing was peripheral blood. CDR3 protein: CASRSRVSSYEQYF. CDR3 in DNA: TGTGCCAGCAGATCCAGGGTTAGCTCCTACGAGCAGTACTTC.